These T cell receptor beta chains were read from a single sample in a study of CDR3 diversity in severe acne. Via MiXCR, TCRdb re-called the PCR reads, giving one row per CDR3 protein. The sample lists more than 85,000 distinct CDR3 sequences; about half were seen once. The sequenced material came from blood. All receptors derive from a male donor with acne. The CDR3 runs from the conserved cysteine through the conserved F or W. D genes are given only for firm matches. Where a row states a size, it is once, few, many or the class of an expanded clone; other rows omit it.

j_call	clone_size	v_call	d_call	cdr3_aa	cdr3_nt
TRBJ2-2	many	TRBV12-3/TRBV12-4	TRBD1	CASSKHGTGKPGELFF	TGTGCCAGCAGCAAACATGGGACAGGGAAACCCGGGGAGCTGTTTTTT
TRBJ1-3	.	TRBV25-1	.	CASSESWNPGNTIYF	TGCGCCAGCAGTGAGTCGTGGAATCCCGGAAACACCATATATTTT
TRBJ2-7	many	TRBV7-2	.	CASSPQTLRYEQYF	TGTGCCAGCAGCCCACAAACTTTGAGATACGAGCAGTACTTC
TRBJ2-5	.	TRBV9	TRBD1	CASSDRDRVQETQYF	TGTGCCAGCAGCGACCGGGACAGGGTACAAGAGACCCAGTACTTC
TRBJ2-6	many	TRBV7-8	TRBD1	CASSPTGATVSGANVLTF	TGTGCCAGCAGCCCCACAGGGGCCACAGTGTCTGGGGCCAACGTCCTGACTTTC
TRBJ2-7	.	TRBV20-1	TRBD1	CSARTAGTGGGLSSTYEQYF	TGCAGTGCTAGGACCGCCGGGACAGGGGGTGGTCTCTCATCGACCTACGAGCAGTACTTC
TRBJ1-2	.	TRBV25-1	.	CASSEGINYGYTF	TGTGCCAGCAGCGAAGGGATTAACTATGGCTACACCTTC
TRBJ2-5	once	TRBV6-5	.	CASSEVGPRSETQYF	TGTGCCAGCAGTGAGGTCGGACCACGCTCAGAGACCCAGTACTTC
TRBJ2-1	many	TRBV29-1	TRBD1	CSVTLYGQAVDNEQFF	TGCAGCGTTACTCTGTATGGACAGGCTGTGGACAATGAGCAGTTCTTC
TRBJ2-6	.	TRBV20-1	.	CSARDEGTNTGANVLTF	TGCAGTGCTAGAGATGAGGGGACGAACACCGGGGCCAACGTCCTGACTTTC
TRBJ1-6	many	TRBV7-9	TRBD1	CASSLGLTGTDNSPLHF	TGTGCCAGCAGCTTGGGCTTAACCGGGACAGATAATTCACCCCTCCACTTT
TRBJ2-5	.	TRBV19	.	CASTTSLETQYF	TGTGCCAGTACTACTAGCCTGGAGACCCAGTACTTC
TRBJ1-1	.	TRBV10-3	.	CAISHRDTEAFF	TGTGCCATCAGCCACAGGGACACTGAAGCTTTCTTT
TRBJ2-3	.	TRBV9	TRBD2	CASSVIGTSGSTDTQYF	TGTGCCAGCAGCGTGATAGGGACTAGCGGGAGCACAGATACGCAGTATTTT
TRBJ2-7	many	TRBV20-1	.	CSARDYGTAWEEQYF	TGCAGTGCTAGAGATTACGGGACCGCATGGGAGGAGCAGTACTTC
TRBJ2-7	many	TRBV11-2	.	CASSTSLSSSYEQYF	TGTGCCAGCAGCACGAGTCTTAGTTCCAGCTACGAGCAGTACTTC
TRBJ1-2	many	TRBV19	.	CAILDRNYGYTF	TGTGCCATTCTGGACCGCAACTATGGCTACACCTTC
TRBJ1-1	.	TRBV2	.	CASSEGDPAENTEAFF	TGTGCCAGCAGTGAAGGGGACCCGGCGGAGAACACTGAAGCTTTCTTT
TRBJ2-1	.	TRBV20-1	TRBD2	CSAPPPGGVGEQFF	TGCAGTGCCCCACCCCCCGGGGGGGTCGGCGAGCAGTTCTTC
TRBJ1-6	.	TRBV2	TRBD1	CARTGTGGSPLHF	TGTGCCAGGACCGGGACAGGGGGTTCACCCCTCCACTTT
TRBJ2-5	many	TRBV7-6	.	CASSLAMQETQYF	TGTGCCAGCAGCTTAGCAATGCAAGAGACCCAGTACTTC
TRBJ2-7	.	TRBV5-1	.	CASSLELRGAPLSYEQYF	TGCGCCAGCAGCTTGGAATTACGCGGGGCCCCCCTCTCCTACGAGCAGTACTTC
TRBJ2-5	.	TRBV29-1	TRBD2	CSVSRLAEETQYF	TGCAGCGTTAGTAGGCTAGCGGAAGAGACCCAGTACTTC
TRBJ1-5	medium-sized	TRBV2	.	CASSRRENSNQPQHF	TGTGCCAGCAGTCGTCGCGAGAATAGCAATCAGCCCCAGCATTTT
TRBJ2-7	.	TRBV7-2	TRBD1	CASSLRTGGEQYF	TGTGCCAGCAGTTTAAGGACAGGGGGCGAGCAGTACTTC
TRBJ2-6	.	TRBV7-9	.	CASREGVDVLTF	TGTGCCAGCAGGGAAGGGGTCGACGTCCTGACTTTC
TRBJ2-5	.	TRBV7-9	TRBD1	CASSSTRDSPMETQYF	TGTGCCAGCAGCTCCACCCGGGACAGCCCAATGGAGACCCAGTACTTC
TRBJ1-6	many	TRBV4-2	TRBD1	CASSQDGGQDLNSPLHF	TGTGCCAGCAGCCAAGATGGGGGACAGGACCTCAATTCACCCCTCCACTTT
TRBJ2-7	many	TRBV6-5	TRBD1	CASSYGDRGSEQYF	TGTGCCAGCAGTTACGGGGACAGGGGGAGTGAGCAGTACTTC
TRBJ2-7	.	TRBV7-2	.	CASSLAGQGAYEQYF	TGTGCCAGCAGCTTAGCCGGGCAGGGTGCCTACGAGCAGTACTTC
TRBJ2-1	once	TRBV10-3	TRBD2	CASRGTSGGLARDEQFF	TGTGCCAGCAGGGGGACTAGCGGGGGACTTGCTAGGGATGAGCAGTTCTTC
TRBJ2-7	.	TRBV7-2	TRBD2	CASSLELAGAYEQYF	TGTGCCAGCAGCTTAGAATTAGCGGGGGCCTACGAGCAGTACTTC
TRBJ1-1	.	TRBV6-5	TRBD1	CASSYPRTGPYTEAFF	TGTGCCAGCAGTTACCCCCGGACAGGGCCGTACACTGAAGCTTTCTTT
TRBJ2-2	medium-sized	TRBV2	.	CASSWTENTGELFF	TGTGCCAGCAGTTGGACAGAGAACACCGGGGAGCTGTTTTTT
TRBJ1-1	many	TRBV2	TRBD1	CASSRDRDTEAFF	TGTGCCAGCAGTCGGGACAGGGACACTGAAGCTTTCTTT
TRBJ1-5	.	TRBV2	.	CASSLGRTNQPQHF	TGTGCCAGCAGCCTCGGACGGACCAATCAGCCCCAGCATTTT